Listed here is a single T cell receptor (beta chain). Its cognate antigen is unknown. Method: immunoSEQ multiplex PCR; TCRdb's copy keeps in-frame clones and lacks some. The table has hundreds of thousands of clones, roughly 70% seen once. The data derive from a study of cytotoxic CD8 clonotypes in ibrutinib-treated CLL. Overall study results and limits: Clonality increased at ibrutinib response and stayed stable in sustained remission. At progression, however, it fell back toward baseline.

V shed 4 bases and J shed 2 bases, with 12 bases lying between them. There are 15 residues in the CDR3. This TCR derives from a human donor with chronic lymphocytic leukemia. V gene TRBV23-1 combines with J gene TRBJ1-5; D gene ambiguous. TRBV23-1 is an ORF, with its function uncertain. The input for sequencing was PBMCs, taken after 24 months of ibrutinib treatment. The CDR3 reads CASSREGGGNQPQHF. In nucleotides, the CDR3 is TGCGCCAGCAGTCGGGAGGGTGGAGGCAATCAGCCCCAGCATTTT.